A selection of T cell receptor beta chains follows, all from one sample in a study of T cell responses to AZD1222 COVID-19 vaccine. Sequencing used immunoSEQ multiplex PCR; TCRdb keeps in-frame clones, though not all of them. The sample lists over 110,000 clones, roughly 91% occurring once. The source was peripheral blood, collected on day 0 of AZD1222 vaccination. The receptor set was obtained from an adult in good health. CDR3s include the opening cysteine and the closing phenylalanine or tryptophan. A D gene is named only where the DNA matches it firmly. Part of the rows lack a size; the others show once, few, many or a class for expanded clones.

clone_size	j_call	v_call	d_call	cdr3_nt	cdr3_aa
.	TRBJ1-1	TRBV7-2	.	TGTGCCAGCAGCTTAGCAGGGAGAGCTTTCTTT	CASSLAGRAFF
.	TRBJ1-2	TRBV5-1	.	TGCGCCAGCAGCTTGGGAGGTCAGGGAAGGGGCTACACCTTC	CASSLGGQGRGYTF
once	TRBJ1-2	TRBV29-1	.	TGCAGCGTGATACTCCGGAGCTCCAACTATGGCTACACCTTC	CSVILRSSNYGYTF
.	TRBJ1-2	TRBV5-5	.	TGTGCCAGCAGCTCCGGACAGTCAGAAGGGTATGGCTACACCTTC	CASSSGQSEGYGYTF
.	TRBJ1-2	TRBV9	TRBD1	TGTGCCAGCAGCGTAACAGGGACAGGTTCGGGAAACTATGGCTACACCTTC	CASSVTGTGSGNYGYTF
.	TRBJ2-1	TRBV4-1	.	TGCGCCAGCAGCCTTTTTGGCGACAATGAGCAGTTCTTC	CASSLFGDNEQFF
.	TRBJ1-5	TRBV3-1/TRBV3-2	.	TGTGCCAGCAGCGTTAGTCCTGGCGCGGGTCAGCCCCAGCATTTT	CASSVSPGAGQPQHF
once	TRBJ1-4	TRBV15	TRBD1	TGTGCCACCAGCATTCAGGGGGCCACTAATGAAAAACTGTTTTTT	CATSIQGATNEKLFF
.	TRBJ2-1	TRBV3-1/TRBV3-2	TRBD2	TGTGCCAGCAGCCCCACTAACCGACTAGCGGGCACCAATGGGCAGTTCTTC	CASSPTNRLAGTNGQFF
.	TRBJ2-1	TRBV12-3/TRBV12-4	.	TGTGCCAGCAGTTTACCTAACTACAATGAGCAGTTCTTC	CASSLPNYNEQFF